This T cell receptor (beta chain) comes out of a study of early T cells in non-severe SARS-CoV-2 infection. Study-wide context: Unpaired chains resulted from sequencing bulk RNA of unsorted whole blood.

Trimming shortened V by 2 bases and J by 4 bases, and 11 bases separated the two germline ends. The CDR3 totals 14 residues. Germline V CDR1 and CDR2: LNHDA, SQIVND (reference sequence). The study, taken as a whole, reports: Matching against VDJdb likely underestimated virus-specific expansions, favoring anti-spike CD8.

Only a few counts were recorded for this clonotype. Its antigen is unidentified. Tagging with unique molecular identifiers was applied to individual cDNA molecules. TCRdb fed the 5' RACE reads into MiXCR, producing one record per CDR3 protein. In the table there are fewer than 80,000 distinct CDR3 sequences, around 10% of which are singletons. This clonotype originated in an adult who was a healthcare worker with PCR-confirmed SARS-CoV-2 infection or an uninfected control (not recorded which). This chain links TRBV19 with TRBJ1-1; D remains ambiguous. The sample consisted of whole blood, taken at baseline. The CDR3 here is CASSITRMGTEAFF. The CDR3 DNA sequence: TGTGCCAGTAGTATAACACGGATGGGCACTGAAGCTTTCTTT.